This TCR beta chain came from a study of blood T cells in healthy people across ages. For the second PCR, which ran for about 7 to 11 cycles, a sample-barcoded 5' primer and a J-beta primer mix were used. Every cDNA was tagged by a template-switch adaptor with 12 random nucleotides. TCRdb reprocessed the 5' RACE reads with MiXCR, giving one entry per CDR3 protein. The sample has 900,000 to 950,000 distinct CDR3 sequences; just under 30% are singletons. Study findings and constraints: Diversity estimated from one million T cells was considered an underestimate. Expanded clonotype changes were possibly confounded by unknown donor CMV status.

The table lists this clonotype with a few counts. Its specificity is not known. This same sample was also taken into another study, of T cells of mothers and their children. As that report states: M1S, a second-PCR primer, added sample barcodes and 2-4 random nucleotides.

The sequence was obtained from a woman in her 40s in good health. The sequencing sample was made of blood.

In nucleotides, the CDR3 is TGTGCCAGCAGCCCAAGCGCTGGGGCCAACGTCCTGACTTTC. This codes for CASSPSAGANVLTF. The chain employs TRBV7-2 and TRBJ2-6; D remains unclear. V lost 5 bases, J lost 2 bases, and 7 bases lay in between. The CDR3 sequence is 14 residues long. CDR1 SGHTA and CDR2 FQGNSA come from the germline V gene.